This T cell receptor (beta chain) is from a study of CD8+ T cells in alopecia areata. It was cDNA, reverse transcribed from extracted RNA, that served as the sequencing template. The protocol was immunoSEQ multiplex PCR, while the TCRdb copy is restricted to in-frame clones and leaves out a portion. The sample has 110,000 to 150,000 clones, about half seen once. This CDR3 region has 11 residues. CDR1 is DFQATT and CDR2 is SNEGSKA in the germline V gene (reference sequence). Trimming shortened V by 3 bases and J by 7 bases, and 10 bases separated the two germline ends. Sequencing used CD4+ T cells sorted from blood, obtained at week 0. This clonotype was sampled from a human donor with alopecia areata. The chain has TRBV20-1 and TRBJ2-7; D call uncertain. CDR3 coding DNA: TGCAGTGCTAGTCTAGATGGGGAGCAGTACTTC. It encodes CSASLDGEQYF.